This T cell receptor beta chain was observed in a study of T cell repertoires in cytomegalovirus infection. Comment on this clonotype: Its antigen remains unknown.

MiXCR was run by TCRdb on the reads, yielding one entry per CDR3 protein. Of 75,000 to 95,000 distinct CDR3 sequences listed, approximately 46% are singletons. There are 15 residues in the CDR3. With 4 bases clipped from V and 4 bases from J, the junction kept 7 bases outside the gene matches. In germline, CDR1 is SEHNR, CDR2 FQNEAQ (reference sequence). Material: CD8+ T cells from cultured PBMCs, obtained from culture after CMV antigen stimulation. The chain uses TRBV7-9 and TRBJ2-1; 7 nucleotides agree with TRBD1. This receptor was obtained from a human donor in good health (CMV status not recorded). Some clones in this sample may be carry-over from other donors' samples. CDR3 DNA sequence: TGTGCCAGCAGCTCCGGACAGGTCTCATACAATGAGCAGTTCTTC. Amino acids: CASSSGQVSYNEQFF.